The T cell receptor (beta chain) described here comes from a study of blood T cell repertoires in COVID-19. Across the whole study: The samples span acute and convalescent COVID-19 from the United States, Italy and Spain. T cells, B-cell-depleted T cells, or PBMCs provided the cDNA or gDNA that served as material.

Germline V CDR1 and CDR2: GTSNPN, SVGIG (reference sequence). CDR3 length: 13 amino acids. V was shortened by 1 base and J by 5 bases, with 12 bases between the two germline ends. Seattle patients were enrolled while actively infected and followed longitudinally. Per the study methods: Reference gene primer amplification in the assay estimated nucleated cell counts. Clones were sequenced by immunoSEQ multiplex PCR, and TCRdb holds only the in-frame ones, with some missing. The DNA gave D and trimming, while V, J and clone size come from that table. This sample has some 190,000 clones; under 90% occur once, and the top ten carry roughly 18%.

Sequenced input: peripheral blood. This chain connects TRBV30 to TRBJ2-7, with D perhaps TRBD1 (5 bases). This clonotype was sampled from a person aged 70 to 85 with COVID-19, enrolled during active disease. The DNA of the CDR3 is TGTGCCTGGAGTGAAGACAGTAACCACGAGCAGTACTTC. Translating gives CAWSEDSNHEQYF. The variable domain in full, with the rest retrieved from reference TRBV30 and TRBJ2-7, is SQTIHQWPATLVQPVGSPLSLECTVEGTSNPNLYWYRQAAGRGLQLLFYSVGIGQISSEVPQNLSASRPQDRQFILSSKKLLLSDSGFYLCAWSEDSNHEQYFGPGTRLTVT.